What follows is one T cell receptor (beta chain) and its context. CDR1 and CDR2 (germline): MDHEN, SYDVKM. V lost 3 bases to trimming and J lost 8 bases; unmatched junction nucleotides: 6. There are 15 residues in the CDR3. Original processing methods: Reference gene primers were amplified, and this amplification served to estimate nucleated cell counts. TCRdb's copy holds only in-frame clones and misses some; the assay was immunoSEQ multiplex PCR. V and J calls and clone size come straight from that table; D and trimming were deduced from the DNA. The sample shows 190,000 or so clones, approximately 88% of them seen only once. This specimen belongs to a study of blood T cell repertoires in COVID-19. Turning to the study itself: Samples came from the United States, Italy and Spain, spanning acute and convalescent COVID-19. Nucleic acid was either cDNA or gDNA, and it came from T cells, B-cell-depleted T cells, or PBMCs.

Sample: peripheral blood. The TCR originated in a woman aged 30 to 39 with acute or convalescent COVID-19. The chain recombines TRBV28 with TRBJ1-4, with 10 bases fitting TRBD1. The CDR3 bases are TGTGCCAGCAGTTTTGTGGGGACAGGGGAAGAAAAACTGTTTTTT. This gives the protein CASSFVGTGEEKLFF.